This is a list of T cell receptor beta chains from one sample in a study of identical twins. From the 5' RACE reads, TCRdb called clonotypes with MiXCR, one entry per CDR3 protein. This table has around 250,000 distinct CDR3 sequences, about an eighth appearing once. These same data were also listed under a study on yellow fever vaccine responses in identical twins.

The specimen sequenced was memory (CD45RO+) T cells sorted from blood. Receptors were obtained from a woman between 18 and 30 years old in good health. Each CDR3 is given with its conserved first and last residue. The order of the fields is CDR3 DNA, CDR3 protein, V gene, J gene, clone size, D gene. The D gene is left open where the match is weak. Expanded clones are given a class, and other clones once, few, many or no size at all.

TGTGCCAGCAGCGTAGTCGGTCTAGCGGGGGGGGTGGTCACAGATACGCAGTATTTT	CASSVVGLAGGVVTDTQYF	TRBV9	TRBJ2-3	few	TRBD2
TGTGCCAGCAGCCCCGGGACAGGGCACAATCAGCCCCAGCATTTT	CASSPGTGHNQPQHF	TRBV13	TRBJ1-5	NA	TRBD1
TGTGCTAGTGGGCCGGGACAGGGGGCGTCGGCCAAAAACATTCAGTACTTC	CASGPGQGASAKNIQYF	TRBV12-5	TRBJ2-4	NA	TRBD1
TGTGCCAGCAGCTTAGGACTAGCGCGTGAGCAGTACTTC	CASSLGLAREQYF	TRBV7-2	TRBJ2-7	NA	TRBD2
TGTGCCAGCAGCTCCTTCCCACAGGGAGTCTCCTACGAGCAGTACTTC	CASSSFPQGVSYEQYF	TRBV11-2	TRBJ2-7	many	NA
TGTGCCAGCAGCCAGAGCGGTACTGCCTACGAGCAGTACTTC	CASSQSGTAYEQYF	TRBV7-2	TRBJ2-7	NA	NA
TGTGCCAGCAGACTACAGGAGAACACTGAAGCTTTCTTT	CASRLQENTEAFF	TRBV14	TRBJ1-1	few	NA
TGTGCCAGCAGTCGGGGGGACAGGGAGTCCTACGAGCAGTACTTC	CASSRGDRESYEQYF	TRBV7-2	TRBJ2-7	NA	TRBD1
TGTGCCAGCAGCTTATTGAGATCCGCCGGGGAGCTGTTTTTT	CASSLLRSAGELFF	TRBV7-2	TRBJ2-2	few	NA
TGCAGTGCTAGGAAGAGCTCCTACGAGCAGTACTTC	CSARKSSYEQYF	TRBV20-1	TRBJ2-7	NA	NA
TGCAGTGCGGAAACTAGCGGGGGGGCCCCCGGGGAGCTGTTTTTT	CSAETSGGAPGELFF	TRBV20-1	TRBJ2-2	NA	TRBD2
TGTGCCAGCAGAGTACCCACAGATACGCAGTATTTT	CASRVPTDTQYF	TRBV7-2	TRBJ2-3	many	NA
TGCGCCAGCAGCCAAGATGCAGTGGCTAGCGGGTACAATGAGCAGTTCTTC	CASSQDAVASGYNEQFF	TRBV4-3	TRBJ2-1	few	TRBD2
TGTGCCAGCAGCTTTTCGACAGCGCAAGGCTACACCTTC	CASSFSTAQGYTF	TRBV7-2	TRBJ1-2	NA	NA
TGTGCCAGCAGCCAGTCATTCGTGAACACTGAAGCTTTCTTT	CASSQSFVNTEAFF	TRBV4-2	TRBJ1-1	few	NA
TGTGCCAGCAGTAGGACAGGGGGCGCCCATCAGCCCCAGCATTTT	CASSRTGGAHQPQHF	TRBV12-3/TRBV12-4	TRBJ1-5	NA	TRBD1
TGTGCCAGCAGTTACGGGGTGGGCTACGAGCAGTACTTC	CASSYGVGYEQYF	TRBV9	TRBJ2-7	many	NA
TGCGCCAGCAGACCTGACCCGGACTGGCTTTACGAGCAGTACTTC	CASRPDPDWLYEQYF	TRBV10-1	TRBJ2-7	few	NA
TGCGCCAGCAGACCATCGGGGGGAACACAAGAGACCCAGTACTTC	CASRPSGGTQETQYF	TRBV5-1	TRBJ2-5	many	TRBD2
TGTGCCAGCAGCTTGTTACCGGGACAGGGCTCTAACTATGGCTACACCTTC	CASSLLPGQGSNYGYTF	TRBV7-2	TRBJ1-2	many	TRBD1
TGTGCCAGCAGTTCAGAGAGGACTAGCACAGATACGCAGTATTTT	CASSSERTSTDTQYF	TRBV12-3/TRBV12-4	TRBJ2-3	many	NA
TGTGCCACCAGCAGAAAGGATGAGCAGTTCTTC	CATSRKDEQFF	TRBV15	TRBJ2-1	few	NA
TGTGCCAGCAGCCCCCGAGCTAGCGGGAGTTCCGAGCAGTACTTC	CASSPRASGSSEQYF	TRBV6-2/TRBV6-3	TRBJ2-7	few	TRBD2
TGTGCCAGCAGCTTAGAAGGAGGGACTAGCGGGGGGGTCACAGATACGCAGTATTTT	CASSLEGGTSGGVTDTQYF	TRBV11-2	TRBJ2-3	NA	TRBD2
TGTGCCAGCAGTTGGGCGGACAGAGGAGCCTACGAACAGTACTTC	CASSWADRGAYEQYF	TRBV27	TRBJ2-7	NA	NA
TGTGCCAGCACCTCTAGCGGGGGGGGCTACGAGCAGTACTTC	CASTSSGGGYEQYF	TRBV6-1	TRBJ2-7	NA	TRBD2
TGCAGTGCTAGGGAGCCTATGGCGGGGGGTCAAGAGACCCAGTACTTC	CSAREPMAGGQETQYF	TRBV20-1	TRBJ2-5	few	TRBD2
TGCAGCGTTGGGGGGACTAGCGGGGCCGGGGAGCTGTTTTTT	CSVGGTSGAGELFF	TRBV29-1	TRBJ2-2	few	TRBD2
TGCGCCAGCAGTTTGCTTGAAAGCGCACCCCAGGGAGAGACCCAGTACTTC	CASSLLESAPQGETQYF	TRBV10-2	TRBJ2-5	NA	NA
TGTGCCAGCAGTTTAATAGCAGGGTCTGAGACCCAGTACTTC	CASSLIAGSETQYF	TRBV28	TRBJ2-5	many	NA
TGCAGCGTGGGGAGGGGGAGCACCGGGGAGCTGTTTTTT	CSVGRGSTGELFF	TRBV29-1	TRBJ2-2	few	NA
TGTGCCAGCAGCCAAGGGGACAGCCTTCAAGAGACCCAGTACTTC	CASSQGDSLQETQYF	TRBV3-1	TRBJ2-5	NA	TRBD1
TGCAGTGCTCGGACAGGGGACACTGAAGCTTTCTTT	CSARTGDTEAFF	TRBV20-1	TRBJ1-1	many	TRBD1
TGTGCCAGCTCATCGTCCGGGTCGGGCGAGCAGTACTTC	CASSSSGSGEQYF	TRBV18	TRBJ2-7	NA	NA
TGCAGCGTTACAGCCGGCAGGGAGAGGACAGATACGCAGTATTTT	CSVTAGRERTDTQYF	TRBV29-1	TRBJ2-3	few	NA
TGTGCCAGCAGTGAGGAGGGCGGGGGGGCCACAGATACGCAGTATTTT	CASSEEGGGATDTQYF	TRBV6-4	TRBJ2-3	few	TRBD2
TGCAGTGCTAGTCTAGCGGGTTTTGAGCAGTTCTTC	CSASLAGFEQFF	TRBV20-1	TRBJ2-1	few	TRBD2
TGTGCCATCCGGGACGCCGGCTGGAGTTCACCCCTCCACTTT	CAIRDAGWSSPLHF	TRBV6-2/TRBV6-3	TRBJ1-6	few	NA
TGTGCCAGCAGCTTCGGGACCCCGAACACCGGGGAGCTGTTTTTT	CASSFGTPNTGELFF	TRBV7-3	TRBJ2-2	NA	NA
TGTGCCAGCAGCTTGTGGACTAGCCTGGACAGTAAGTTCTTC	CASSLWTSLDSKFF	TRBV7-2	TRBJ2-1	few	TRBD2
TGTGCCAGCAGCTTGGAGGGCGCAACTAATGAAAAACTGTTTTTT	CASSLEGATNEKLFF	TRBV7-8	TRBJ1-4	many	NA
TGTGCCAGCAGAAGATCCGGACAGGCCCAAGAGACCCAGTACTTC	CASRRSGQAQETQYF	TRBV6-6	TRBJ2-5	many	TRBD1
TGTGCCACCAGCCGGTTCCGGGACAACAACAATGAGCAGTTCTTC	CATSRFRDNNNEQFF	TRBV15	TRBJ2-1	few	NA
TGCAGTGCTAGCCAAACTAGCGACTACACAGATACGCAGTATTTT	CSASQTSDYTDTQYF	TRBV20-1	TRBJ2-3	NA	TRBD2
TGTGCCAGCAGCTGGGCAGGGAACTTCGAGCAGTACTTC	CASSWAGNFEQYF	TRBV7-2	TRBJ2-7	few	NA
TGTGCCAGCAGCTTAGATGGGGGGACAGAAGAGACCCAGTACTTC	CASSLDGGTEETQYF	TRBV11-3	TRBJ2-5	once	NA
TGTGCCAGCAGGCTTACAGGGGGCCCCCAGTACTTC	CASRLTGGPQYF	TRBV6-2/TRBV6-3	TRBJ2-5	few	TRBD1
TGTGCCAGCAGGTTTAGCCAAGAGACCCAGTACTTC	CASRFSQETQYF	TRBV3-1	TRBJ2-5	NA	NA
TGTGCCAGCACCCAAACCCTGGCAGGGCAGTACTTC	CASTQTLAGQYF	TRBV2	TRBJ2-7	many	NA
TGCAGTGCTGCCTCAGTTGCGAACACTGAAGCTTTCTTT	CSAASVANTEAFF	TRBV20-1	TRBJ1-1	NA	NA
TGTGCCAGCAGCCGCGGGCTAGGGAGGACCGGGGAGCTGTTTTTT	CASSRGLGRTGELFF	TRBV7-2	TRBJ2-2	many	NA
TGTGCCAGTAGTGCCATGACAGGGATCGGGGAAGAGACCCAGTACTTC	CASSAMTGIGEETQYF	TRBV19	TRBJ2-5	NA	TRBD1
TGCAGTGCTACCCGACAGGCGCTCTACGAGCAGTACTTC	CSATRQALYEQYF	TRBV20-1	TRBJ2-7	NA	NA
TGTGCCAGCAGTCGGACCCTGGGAACCAATGAGCAGTTCTTC	CASSRTLGTNEQFF	TRBV28	TRBJ2-1	once	NA